Listed below are T cell receptor beta chains from one sample, sequenced in a study of T cells after yellow fever vaccination. From the 5' RACE reads, TCRdb called clonotypes with MiXCR, one entry per CDR3 protein. This table holds some 97,000 distinct CDR3 sequences, approximately 5.5% found once. This sample comprised CD8+ T cells sorted from PBMCs, obtained 10 days after the yellow fever booster vaccination. The source of these receptors is a man in his late teens or twenties who received the YFV17D yellow fever vaccine. Both conserved end residues are part of each CDR3. D genes are given only for firm matches. Size tells how often a clone was seen (once, few, many) or the class of an expanded clone, and some rows leave it out.

CAWSSSFGDTQYF	TGTGCCTGGAGTTCTAGCTTTGGAGATACGCAGTATTTT	.	TRBV30	TRBJ2-3	many
CASSLGAGRGTGELFF	TGTGCCAGCAGTTTAGGAGCGGGACGCGGCACCGGGGAGCTGTTTTTT	TRBD2	TRBV12-3/TRBV12-4	TRBJ2-2	few
CAVSSGANVLTF	TGTGCCGTTAGCTCTGGGGCCAACGTCCTGACTTTC	.	TRBV6-6	TRBJ2-6	few
CASGESEHEQFF	TGTGCCAGCGGGGAATCAGAGCATGAGCAGTTCTTC	.	TRBV7-6	TRBJ2-1	.
CASSLAPSGGAGETQYF	TGCGCCAGCAGCTTGGCCCCTAGCGGGGGGGCTGGGGAGACCCAGTACTTC	TRBD2	TRBV5-1	TRBJ2-5	many
CASSQRGNPPLHF	TGCGCCAGCAGCCAAAGGGGAAATCCACCCCTCCACTTT	.	TRBV4-1	TRBJ1-6	.
CASSDKFGTEAFF	TGTGCCAGCAGTGATAAGTTCGGCACTGAAGCTTTCTTT	.	TRBV25-1	TRBJ1-1	.
CSVRGVSTGELFF	TGCAGCGTTCGCGGGGTGAGCACCGGGGAGCTGTTTTTT	.	TRBV29-1	TRBJ2-2	few
CASSFSLAVLFTDTQYF	TGTGCCAGCAGTTTCTCGTTAGCGGTGCTTTTCACAGATACGCAGTATTTT	.	TRBV12-3/TRBV12-4	TRBJ2-3	many
CASSWVPAEQFF	TGTGCCAGCAGTTGGGTCCCGGCTGAGCAGTTCTTC	.	TRBV6-2/TRBV6-3	TRBJ2-1	few
CASSHRGGIYNEQFF	TGCGCCAGCAGCCATCGGGGGGGGATCTACAATGAGCAGTTCTTC	TRBD2	TRBV4-1	TRBJ2-1	few
CASSWGRSEAFF	TGTGCCAGCTCGTGGGGTCGGAGTGAAGCTTTCTTT	.	TRBV5-4	TRBJ1-1	few
CASSLAGQGYNEQFF	TGTGCCAGCAGCTTAGCGGGACAGGGCTACAATGAGCAGTTCTTC	TRBD1	TRBV7-6	TRBJ2-1	many
CASSPRDSLYYEQYF	TGTGCCAGCAGTCCCCGGGACAGTTTGTACTACGAGCAGTACTTC	TRBD1	TRBV27	TRBJ2-7	few
CASSLQTRQALLAKNIQYF	TGTGCCAGCAGCTTGCAGACAAGGCAAGCCCTACTAGCCAAAAACATTCAGTACTTC	.	TRBV5-6	TRBJ2-4	.
CASSQRIAGISYNEQFF	TGCGCCAGCAGCCAAAGAATAGCGGGGATCTCCTACAATGAGCAGTTCTTC	TRBD2	TRBV4-1	TRBJ2-1	few
CASSPGPPGSFYGYTF	TGTGCCAGCAGTCCCGGACCGCCCGGCTCGTTTTATGGCTACACCTTC	.	TRBV12-3/TRBV12-4	TRBJ1-2	.
CASSSAGEGDEQFF	TGTGCCAGCAGCTCGGCGGGGGAGGGGGATGAGCAGTTCTTC	.	TRBV6-4	TRBJ2-1	many
CASRWDRGDQYF	TGTGCCAGCAGGTGGGACAGGGGAGACCAGTACTTC	TRBD1	TRBV5-5	TRBJ2-5	.
CASSLLGTGGVTYEQYF	TGTGCCAGCAGTTTATTAGGGACAGGGGGCGTCACCTACGAGCAGTACTTC	TRBD1	TRBV27	TRBJ2-7	few
CAWSVHGLNEQYF	TGTGCCTGGAGTGTTCACGGTCTGAACGAGCAGTACTTC	.	TRBV30	TRBJ2-7	few
CASSISGTLNQPQHF	TGTGCCAGCAGCATATCCGGGACACTGAATCAGCCCCAGCATTTT	.	TRBV7-8	TRBJ1-5	few
CASSPSQVLNTGELFF	TGTGCCAGCAGCCCCAGCCAGGTCCTGAACACCGGGGAGCTGTTTTTT	.	TRBV9	TRBJ2-2	few
CASSPDRGINYGYTF	TGTGCCAGCAGCCCAGACAGGGGGATCAACTATGGCTACACCTTC	TRBD1	TRBV7-6	TRBJ1-2	few
CAVGGQSYGYTF	TGTGCCGTTGGGGGACAGAGCTATGGCTACACCTTC	TRBD1	TRBV7-2	TRBJ1-2	.
CASSQDKRAGTEAFF	TGCGCCAGCAGCCAAGATAAGAGGGCCGGCACTGAAGCTTTCTTT	.	TRBV4-1	TRBJ1-1	.
CASTSGTSNTEAFF	TGTGCCAGCACCTCCGGGACATCCAACACTGAAGCTTTCTTT	.	TRBV5-5	TRBJ1-1	.
CASSGRTGVPQHF	TGTGCCAGCAGCGGACGGACGGGCGTGCCCCAGCATTTT	.	TRBV7-9	TRBJ1-5	.
CASSPGLATEAFF	TGTGCCAGCTCCCCGGGGCTGGCCACTGAAGCTTTCTTT	.	TRBV27	TRBJ1-1	.
CASSSGLEDGQPQHF	TGTGCCAGCAGTTCGGGCTTGGAGGATGGTCAGCCCCAGCATTTT	.	TRBV27	TRBJ1-5	.
CASSHDRGSSTNQPQHF	TGTGCCAGCAGTCACGACAGGGGGAGTAGTACCAATCAGCCCCAGCATTTT	TRBD1	TRBV5-7	TRBJ1-5	few
CASRPGGGGETQYF	TGTGCCAGCAGGCCCGGCGGGGGGGGTGAGACCCAGTACTTC	TRBD2	TRBV12-3/TRBV12-4	TRBJ2-5	.
CASSLGPTSYGYTF	TGTGCCAGCAGCTTGGGACCTACCAGCTATGGCTACACCTTC	.	TRBV7-9	TRBJ1-2	.
CASSLGISEAFF	TGTGCCAGCAGCTTAGGTATCTCTGAAGCTTTCTTT	.	TRBV7-9	TRBJ1-1	few
CATSRDPLAMETQYF	TGTGCCACCAGCAGAGATCCTCTAGCGATGGAGACCCAGTACTTC	.	TRBV15	TRBJ2-5	many
CASSFGGADNEQFF	TGTGCCAGCAGCTTTGGGGGGGCGGACAATGAGCAGTTCTTC	.	TRBV5-4	TRBJ2-1	many
CASSLPGSNTGELFF	TGTGCCAGCAGCTTACCGGGGTCGAACACCGGGGAGCTGTTTTTT	.	TRBV13	TRBJ2-2	few
CASSFSAAGGNYEQYF	TGTGCCAGCAGTTTTTCCGCGGCAGGGGGCAACTACGAGCAGTACTTC	TRBD1	TRBV12-3/TRBV12-4	TRBJ2-7	.
CSAPGTTGLAGSGTQYF	TGCAGTGCTCCCGGGACTACTGGTCTAGCGGGGTCTGGTACGCAGTATTTT	TRBD2	TRBV20-1	TRBJ2-3	.
CASSPSTYRGKGLYEQYF	TGTGCCAGCAGCCCTTCCACTTACAGGGGAAAGGGACTATACGAGCAGTACTTC	.	TRBV4-2	TRBJ2-7	few
CASSWTNQETQYF	TGTGCCAGCAGTTGGACTAACCAAGAGACCCAGTACTTC	.	TRBV27	TRBJ2-5	few
CASSSETLGTDTQYF	TGTGCCAGCAGTTCAGAGACCTTAGGGACAGATACGCAGTATTTT	.	TRBV6-2/TRBV6-3	TRBJ2-3	.
CAARDFSYNEQFF	TGTGCCGCAAGGGACTTCTCCTACAATGAGCAGTTCTTC	.	TRBV6-1	TRBJ2-1	.
CASTPSGGVTDTQYF	TGTGCCAGCACCCCTAGCGGGGGGGTCACAGATACGCAGTATTTT	TRBD2	TRBV7-2	TRBJ2-3	many
CASSLGTGVTKNIQYF	TGCGCCAGCAGCTTAGGGACAGGAGTAACCAAAAACATTCAGTACTTC	TRBD1	TRBV5-1	TRBJ2-4	.
CASSLGGLVVGNEQFF	TGTGCCAGCAGCCTCGGGGGTTTAGTCGTGGGCAATGAGCAGTTCTTC	.	TRBV5-4	TRBJ2-1	few
CASSPVGLAGGEQYF	TGTGCCAGCAGCCCCGTCGGACTAGCGGGAGGCGAGCAGTACTTC	TRBD2	TRBV9	TRBJ2-7	many
CSSPGAGNEQFF	TGCAGCTCCCCGGGGGCAGGGAATGAGCAGTTCTTC	.	TRBV29-1	TRBJ2-1	.
CASSQDQEGKPQHF	TGCGCCAGCAGCCAAGATCAGGAGGGAAAGCCCCAGCATTTT	.	TRBV4-3	TRBJ1-5	.
CASSNDYEQYF	TGCGCCAGCAGCAACGACTACGAGCAGTACTTC	.	TRBV5-1	TRBJ2-7	many
CASSQEEGLNTGELFF	TGTGCCAGCAGCCAAGAAGAGGGTCTGAACACCGGGGAGCTGTTTTTT	.	TRBV3-1	TRBJ2-2	few